Sequencing of this T cell receptor (beta chain) was carried out in a study of T cell responses to AZD1222 COVID-19 vaccine. This CDR3 comprises 15 residues. The germline CDR1 and CDR2 sequences are SGHNT and YENEEA. V trimming: 5 bases; J trimming: 9 bases; junction bases outside the gene matches: 13. Remarks on this clone: Its antigen is currently unknown.

Libraries were prepared by immunoSEQ multiplex PCR; TCRdb keeps only in-frame clonotypes and omits some of them. This repertoire shows some 71,000 clones, 80% to 90% found once; its top ten account for 28%. Points from the study as a whole: The breadth and depth of Spike-specific TCRs increased once two AZD1222 doses had been given. The donor group comprised mostly white British people and more females; the analysis possibly underestimated clonal diversity. AZD1222 recipients seropositive at baseline numbered only six or seven.

The chain employs TRBV11-3 and TRBJ2-1, with 7 bases that match TRBD2. The sequence derives from an adult who received the AZD1222 COVID-19 vaccine. The sample consisted of peripheral blood, taken 28 days after the second AZD1222 dose. The CDR3 nucleotides read TGTGCCAGCAGCCCGGAGGGGTGGCGGGAGAGTGAGCAGTTCTTC. Its protein product is CASSPEGWRESEQFF.